What follows describes a single TCR beta chain. Its antigen is as yet unknown. The table came from immunoSEQ multiplex PCR; TCRdb's copy has only in-frame clones and leaves some out. The sample consists of fewer than 110,000 clones, roughly 87% of them appearing once. The source of the sample is a study of T cell responses to AZD1222 COVID-19 vaccine. Findings and limits, study-wide: Donors were largely white British and mainly female; clonal diversity was possibly underestimated.

Germline lookup yields CDR1 MDHEN and CDR2 SYDVKM. V gave up 6 bases and J gave up 8 bases; unmatched junction bases: 6. The CDR3 is 12 residues long. Here the sequenced sample was peripheral blood, taken 28 days after the second AZD1222 dose. The chain uses TRBV28 and TRBJ2-5; 7 bases are shared with TRBD1. This receptor was taken from an adult who received the AZD1222 COVID-19 vaccine. DNA for the CDR3: TGTGCCAGCAGCAAGGACAGGATAACCCAGTACTTC. This encodes CASSKDRITQYF.